These 22 T cell receptor beta chains were sequenced from one sample in a study of Ad26.COV2.S vaccination and SARS-CoV-2 variants. TCRdb keeps only in-frame clones here, not all; method: immunoSEQ multiplex PCR. The top ten hold 4% to 6% of the sample, which has over 110,000 clones, roughly 88% seen once. Material: peripheral blood, obtained after recovery from COVID-19. The receptors come from a human donor who had recovered from COVID-19.

The chain employs TRBV28 and TRBJ2-5, with D perhaps given as TRBD1 or TRBD2 (7 bases each). Germline lookup yields CDR1 MDHEN and CDR2 SYDVKM. V was shortened by 6 bases and J by 5 bases, with 16 bases between the two germline ends. This CDR3 has 14 amino acids. CDR3 nucleotide sequence: TGTGCCAGCAGCCGACAGGGAGGGAGTGAGACCCAGTACTTC. As protein: CASSRQGGSETQYF. The variable domain in full, with the rest retrieved from reference TRBV28 and TRBJ2-5, is DVKVTQSSRYLVKRTGEKVFLECVQDMDHENMFWYRQDPGLGLRLIYFSYDVKMKEKGDIPEGYSVSREKKERFSLILESASTNQTSMYLCASSRQGGSETQYFGPGTRLLVL.

The V call is TRBV7-6, the J call TRBJ2-5; D unclear. V lost 5 bases to trimming and J lost 5 bases, with 6 bases between them. The CDR3 is made up of 11 amino acids. The V gene's germline CDR1 is SGHVS and CDR2 FNYEAQ. The CDR3 here is CASSNEETQYF. As DNA, the CDR3 is TGTGCCAGCAGCAATGAGGAGACCCAGTACTTC.

A note on this clone: Since a much larger clone is just one base distant, this may be a read error. The rearrangement links TRBV28 to TRBJ2-5; D remains unclear. This CDR3 has 13 amino acids. Germline V gene data show CDR1 as MDHEN and CDR2 as SYDVKM. V was shortened by 3 bases and J by 2 bases, with 7 bases between the two germline ends. Here the CDR3 reads CASSFRSQETQYF. The DNA for the CDR3 is TGTGCCAGCAGTTTCAGGTCTCAAGAGACCCAGTACTTC. Full variable domain (outside the CDR3, taken from reference TRBV28 and TRBJ2-5): DVKVTQSSRYLVKRTGEKVFLECVQDMDHENMFWYRQDPGLGLRLIYFSYDVKMKEKGDIPEGYSVSREKKERFSLILESASTNQTSMYLCASSFRSQETQYFGPGTRLLVL.

The genes are TRBV19 and TRBJ1-6; 7 bases match TRBD1. The CDR3 sequence is 16 residues long. Looked up from germline, CDR1 is LNHDA and CDR2 is SQIVND (reference sequence). V lost 4 bases to trimming and J lost 4 bases; unmatched junction nucleotides: 7. The CDR3 reads CASSTRDSLYNSPLHF. The CDR3 nucleotides are TGTGCCAGTAGTACCAGGGACAGTCTTTATAATTCACCCCTCCACTTT.

The CDR3, as DNA: TGCGCCAGCAGCTTGGTGGGGACGGAAAAACTGTTTTTT. This codes for CASSLVGTEKLFF. The chain recombines TRBV5-1 with TRBJ1-4, with D perhaps matching TRBD1 (5 bases). The CDR3 length is 13 residues. Germline V gives CDR1 SGHRS, CDR2 YFSETQ. V gave up 0 bases and J gave up 8 bases, with 8 bases separating them. Based on the CDR3 plus reference TRBV5-1 and TRBJ1-4, the full variable domain is KAGVTQTPRYLIKTRGQQVTLSCSPISGHRSVSWYQQTPGQGLQFLFEYFSETQRNKGNFPGRFSGRQFSNSRSEMNVSTLELGDSALYLCASSLVGTEKLFFGSGTQLSVL.

The chain has TRBV4-3 and TRBJ1-4; D may be TRBD1 (5 bases). Germline values: CDR1 LGHNA, CDR2 YSLEER. V gave up 0 bases and J gave up 7 bases, with 15 bases separating them. CDR3 size: 16 residues. DNA of the CDR3: TGCGCCAGCAGCCAAGAGGGGGTTGGGCGTCGTGAAAAACTGTTTTTT. Its protein is CASSQEGVGRREKLFF.

The chain has TRBV19 and TRBJ2-3, with 7 bases lining up with TRBD1. The CDR3 is 15 residues long. Germline V gene data show CDR1 as LNHDA and CDR2 as SQIVND (reference sequence). Unmatched junction bases numbered 2, after V lost 0 bases and J lost 2 bases. CDR3 in DNA: TGTGCCAGTAGTATAGACGGGACAGCCACAGATACGCAGTATTTT. It codes for CASSIDGTATDTQYF.

The chain recombines TRBV4-1 with TRBJ1-4; D unresolved. The CDR3 extends over 13 amino acids. Trimming stripped 1 base from V and 8 bases from J, with 8 bases between. CDR1 and CDR2 (germline): MGHRA, YSYEKL. DNA of the CDR3: TGCGCCAGCAGCCAAGTGAGAAGGGAAAAACTGTTTTTT. Translating it yields CASSQVRREKLFF.

V usage is TRBV7-2 and J usage is TRBJ1-2, with D maybe TRBD1 (5 bases). Trimming pared 4 bases from V and 6 bases from J, leaving 15 bases between. CDR3 length: 14 residues. Germline V gene data show CDR1 as SGHTA and CDR2 as FQGNSA. CDR3 in DNA: TGTGCCAGCAGCTCCTCGTCGGGCAGGGATGGCTACACCTTC. Its translation is CASSSSSGRDGYTF.

The chain uses TRBV4-3 and TRBJ1-5; D is undetermined. The germline gives CDR1 LGHNA, CDR2 YSLEER. Deletions cut 5 bases from V and 0 bases from J, with 11 bases between. This CDR3 spans 15 amino acids. The CDR3 loop reads CASSEGSGSNQPQHF. The CDR3 DNA sequence: TGCGCCAGCAGCGAAGGGAGTGGTAGCAATCAGCCCCAGCATTTT.

This clone was seen a few times. The chain recombines TRBV28 with TRBJ1-5; D gene unclear. This CDR3 contains 15 residues. V was pared by 1 base and J by 0 bases, with 7 bases between. Germline assignment: CDR1 MDHEN and CDR2 SYDVKM. The CDR3 loop reads CASSLSGYSNQPQHF. For the CDR3, the DNA is TGTGCCAGCAGTTTATCAGGATATAGCAATCAGCCCCAGCATTTT.

The chain is built from TRBV5-6 and TRBJ2-3; D call uncertain. Trimming stripped 2 bases from V and 4 bases from J, with 11 bases between. The CDR3 runs 14 residues. CDR1 is SGHDT and CDR2 is YYEEEE in the germline V gene. The CDR3 is CASSLRLDSDTQYF. The CDR3 region has the DNA TGTGCCAGCAGCTTAAGGCTAGACTCAGATACGCAGTATTTT. Full variable domain (remainder filled in from reference TRBV5-6 and TRBJ2-3): DAGVTQSPTHLIKTRGQQVTLRCSPKSGHDTVSWYQQALGQGPQFIFQYYEEEERQRGNFPDRFSGHQFPNYSSELNVNALLLGDSALYLCASSLRLDSDTQYFGPGTRLTVL.

V gene TRBV14 combines with J gene TRBJ2-1; D ambiguous. The CDR3 has 13 amino acids. V was clipped by 2 bases and J by 7 bases, with 9 bases between them. In germline, CDR1 is SGHDN, CDR2 FVKESK. The CDR3 reads CASSQRWSNEQFF. In nucleotides, the CDR3 is TGTGCCAGCAGCCAACGATGGTCTAATGAGCAGTTCTTC.

V gene TRBV7-8 combines with J gene TRBJ2-1, with 8 bases aligning to TRBD2. With V trimmed by 0 bases and J by 4 bases, 8 bases remained unmatched. CDR1 and CDR2 from the germline V gene are SGHVS and FQNEAQ. CDR3 length: 17 amino acids. DNA of the CDR3: TGTGCCAGCAGCTTAGCGGGGGGACTAGAGAAATACAATGAGCAGTTCTTC. Translation: CASSLAGGLEKYNEQFF.

This chain links TRBV5-6 with TRBJ2-5; 11 bases match TRBD2. The CDR3 sequence is 16 residues long. After removal of 4 bases from V and 3 bases from J, the junction contained 8 bases not matched to a gene. Germline CDR1 SGHDT, CDR2 YYEEEE. The CDR3 DNA follows: TGTGCCAGCAGCACGGACCCGGGACTAGCGGAAGAGACCCAGTACTTC. Residues: CASSTDPGLAEETQYF.

For the CDR3, the DNA is TGTGCCAGCAGTGTAGAGGTGTCACTTATTAGCAATCAGCCCCAGCATTTT. This encodes CASSVEVSLISNQPQHF. The V gene is TRBV6-1, the J gene TRBJ1-5, with D uncertain. V was pared by 4 bases and J by 0 bases, with 16 bases between. Germline V gives CDR1 MNHNS, CDR2 SASEGT. This CDR3 is 17 amino acids long.

The V and J genes are TRBV6-1 and TRBJ2-3, with TRBD1 matching 7 bases. V was pared by 3 bases and J by 1 base, with 7 bases of the junction left unmatched. This CDR3 is 16 amino acids long. The V gene's germline CDR1 is MNHNS and CDR2 SASEGT. As DNA, the CDR3 is TGTGCCAGCAGTGACGTCTGGACAGGACGCACAGATACGCAGTATTTT. Amino acid sequence: CASSDVWTGRTDTQYF.

V and J are TRBV4-3 and TRBJ2-7; 7 nucleotides line up with TRBD1. The ends lost 0 bases at V and 2 bases at J; junction bases unmatched: 1. This CDR3 comprises 14 residues. From germline, CDR1 is LGHNA and CDR2 YSLEER. CDR3 in DNA: TGCGCCAGCAGCCAAGACACAGGGGCCTACGAGCAGTACTTC. Amino acids: CASSQDTGAYEQYF.

This clone was seen just once. The V gene is TRBV7-9, the J gene TRBJ2-1, with TRBD1 identical over 7 bases. The CDR3 loop spans 15 amino acids. The germline CDR1 and CDR2 sequences are SEHNR and FQNEAQ (reference sequence). The junction had 8 bases not matched to a gene; V was cut back by 7 bases and J by 2 bases. CDR3 in DNA: TGTGCCAGCACTTATACAGGGGTTCCCTACAATGAGCAGTTCTTC. Its translation is CASTYTGVPYNEQFF.

The V call is TRBV19, the J call TRBJ2-2, with D unclear. This CDR3 has 13 amino acids. Germline V lookup: CDR1 LNHDA, CDR2 SQIVND (reference sequence). Trimming pared 4 bases from V and 2 bases from J, leaving 5 bases between. CDR3 in amino acids: CASSTVNTGELFF. CDR3 coding DNA: TGTGCCAGTAGTACCGTCAACACCGGGGAGCTGTTTTTT.

The V and J genes are TRBV12-3 or TRBV12-4 and TRBJ2-7; D gene uncertain. This CDR3 has 13 amino acids. V was pared by 5 bases and J by 6 bases, with 14 bases between. CDR3 in DNA: TGTGCCAGCAGTCCCTCCCCAGACGCCGAGCAGTACTTC. Encoded protein: CASSPSPDAEQYF.

This clone was observed once. The chain carries TRBV14 and TRBJ2-7; perhaps TRBD1 as D (5 bases). CDR1 SGHDN and CDR2 FVKESK come from the germline V gene. Trimming removed 1 base from V and 4 bases from J, with 20 bases in between. This CDR3 region has 17 residues. CDR3 sequence (DNA): TGTGCCAGCAGCCAAGCCCTAGGACAAGGACGATTTTACGAGCAGTACTTC. It encodes CASSQALGQGRFYEQYF. Looking up the rest from reference TRBV14 and TRBJ2-7 gives the full variable domain: EAGVTQFPSHSVIEKGQTVTLRCDPISGHDNLYWYRRVMGKEIKFLLHFVKESKQDESGMPNNRFLAERTGGTYSTLKVQPAELEDSGVYFCASSQALGQGRFYEQYFGPGTRLTVT.